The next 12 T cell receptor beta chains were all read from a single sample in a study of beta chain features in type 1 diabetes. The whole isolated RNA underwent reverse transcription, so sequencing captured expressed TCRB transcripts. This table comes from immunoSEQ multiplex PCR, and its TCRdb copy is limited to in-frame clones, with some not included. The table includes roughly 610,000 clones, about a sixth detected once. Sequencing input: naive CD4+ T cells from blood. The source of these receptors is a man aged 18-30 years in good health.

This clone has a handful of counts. The CDR3 nucleotides read TGTGCCAGTAGTATCAACGCTGGGGGAGAGACCCAGTACTTC. Amino acids: CASSINAGGETQYF. The rearrangement links TRBV19 to TRBJ2-5; either TRBD1 or TRBD2 may supply D (5 bases each). The V end was cut by 3 bases, the J end by 4 bases, with 12 bases between. This CDR3 is built from 14 residues. Looked up from germline, CDR1 is LNHDA and CDR2 is SQIVND (reference sequence). Filled out from reference TRBV19 and TRBJ2-5, the complete variable domain reads DGGITQSPKYLFRKEGQNVTLSCEQNLNHDAMYWYRQDPGQGLRLIYYSQIVNDFQKGDIAEGYSVSREKKESFPLTVTSAQKNPTAFYLCASSINAGGETQYFGPGTRLLVL.

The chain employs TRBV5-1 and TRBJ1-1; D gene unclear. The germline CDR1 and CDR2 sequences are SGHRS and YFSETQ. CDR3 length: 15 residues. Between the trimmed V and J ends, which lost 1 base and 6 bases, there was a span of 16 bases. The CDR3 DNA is TGCGCCAGCAGCTTGTCATCAGAGATACGCTCTGAAGCTTTCTTT. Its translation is CASSLSSEIRSEAFF. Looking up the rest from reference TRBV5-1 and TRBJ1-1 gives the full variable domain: KAGVTQTPRYLIKTRGQQVTLSCSPISGHRSVSWYQQTPGQGLQFLFEYFSETQRNKGNFPGRFSGRQFSNSRSEMNVSTLELGDSALYLCASSLSSEIRSEAFFGQGTRLTVV.

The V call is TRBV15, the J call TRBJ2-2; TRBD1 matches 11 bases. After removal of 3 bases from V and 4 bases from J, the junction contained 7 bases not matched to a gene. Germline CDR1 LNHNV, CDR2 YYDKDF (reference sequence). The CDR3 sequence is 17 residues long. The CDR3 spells CATSSSGQGARTGELFF. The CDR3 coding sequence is TGTGCCACCAGCAGTTCAGGACAGGGGGCGCGCACCGGGGAGCTGTTTTTT.

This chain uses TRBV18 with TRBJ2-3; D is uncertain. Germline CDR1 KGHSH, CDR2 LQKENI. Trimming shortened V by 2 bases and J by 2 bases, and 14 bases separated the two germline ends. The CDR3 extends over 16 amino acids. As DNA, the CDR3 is TGTGCCAGCTCACCATCCCTAGTGACCCTCACAGATACGCAGTATTTT. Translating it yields CASSPSLVTLTDTQYF.

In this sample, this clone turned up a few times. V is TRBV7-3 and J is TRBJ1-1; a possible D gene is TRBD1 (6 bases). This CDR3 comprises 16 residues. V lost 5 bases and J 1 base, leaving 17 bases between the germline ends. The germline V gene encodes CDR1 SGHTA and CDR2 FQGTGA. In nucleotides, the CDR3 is TGTGCCAGCAGCCTGGGGGCAGGGGCGACGAACACTGAAGCTTTCTTT. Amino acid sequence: CASSLGAGATNTEAFF.

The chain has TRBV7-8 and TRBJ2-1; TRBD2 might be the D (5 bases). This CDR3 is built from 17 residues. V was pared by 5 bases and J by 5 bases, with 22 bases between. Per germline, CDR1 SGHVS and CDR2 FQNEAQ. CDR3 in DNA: TGTGCCAGCAGCGGTCCCCTCTGGGAGCGGCAAAACAATGAGCAGTTCTTC. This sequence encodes CASSGPLWERQNNEQFF.

CDR3 in amino acids: CASSLSPSGANVLTF. In nucleotides, the CDR3 is TGTGCCAGCAGCCTAAGCCCCTCTGGGGCCAACGTCCTGACTTTC. V is TRBV7-3 and J is TRBJ2-6, with D unclear. Trimming shortened V by 5 bases and J by 0 bases, and 8 bases separated the two germline ends. CDR3 length equals 15 residues. CDR1 is SGHTA and CDR2 is FQGTGA in the germline V gene.

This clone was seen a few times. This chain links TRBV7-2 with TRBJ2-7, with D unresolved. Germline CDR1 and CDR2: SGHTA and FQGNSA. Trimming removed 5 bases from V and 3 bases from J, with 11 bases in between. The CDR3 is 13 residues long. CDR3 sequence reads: CASSGRADYEQYF. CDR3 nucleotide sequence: TGTGCCAGCAGCGGCCGGGCGGACTACGAGCAGTACTTC.

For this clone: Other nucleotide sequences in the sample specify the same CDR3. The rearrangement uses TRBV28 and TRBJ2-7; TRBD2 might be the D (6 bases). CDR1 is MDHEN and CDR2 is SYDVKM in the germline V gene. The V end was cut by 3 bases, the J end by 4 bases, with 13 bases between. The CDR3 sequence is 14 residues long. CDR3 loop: CASSLGGRGYEQYF. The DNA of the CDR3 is TGTGCCAGCAGTTTGGGGGGACGCGGGTACGAGCAGTACTTC.

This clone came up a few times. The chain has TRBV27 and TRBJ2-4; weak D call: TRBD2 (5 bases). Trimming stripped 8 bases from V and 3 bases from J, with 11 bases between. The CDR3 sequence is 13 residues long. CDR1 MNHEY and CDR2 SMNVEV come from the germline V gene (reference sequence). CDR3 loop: CASAGTVKNIQYF. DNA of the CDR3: TGTGCCAGCGCGGGCACCGTCAAAAACATTCAGTACTTC.

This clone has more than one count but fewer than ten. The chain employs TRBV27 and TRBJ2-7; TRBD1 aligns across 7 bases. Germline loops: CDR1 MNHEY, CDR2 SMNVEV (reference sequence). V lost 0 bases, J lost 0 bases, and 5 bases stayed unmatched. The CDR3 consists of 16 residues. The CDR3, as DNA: TGTGCCAGCAGTTTATCCAGACAGGGCAGCTCCTACGAGCAGTACTTC. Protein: CASSLSRQGSSYEQYF.

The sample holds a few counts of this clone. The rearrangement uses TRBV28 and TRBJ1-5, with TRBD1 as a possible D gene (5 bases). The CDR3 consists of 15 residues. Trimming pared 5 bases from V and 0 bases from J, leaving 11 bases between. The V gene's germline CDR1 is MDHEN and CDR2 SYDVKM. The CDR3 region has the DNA TGTGCCAGCAGTCCTTGGGGGGATAGCAATCAGCCCCAGCATTTT. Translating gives CASSPWGDSNQPQHF. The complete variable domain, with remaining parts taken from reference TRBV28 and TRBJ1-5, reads DVKVTQSSRYLVKRTGEKVFLECVQDMDHENMFWYRQDPGLGLRLIYFSYDVKMKEKGDIPEGYSVSREKKERFSLILESASTNQTSMYLCASSPWGDSNQPQHFGDGTRLSIL.